Below, 25 T cell receptor beta chains from the same sample are listed, as sequenced in a study of cytomegalovirus exposure and HLA in healthy donors. Researchers ran the PCR with 60 Vbeta and 13 Jbeta primers. The protocol was immunoSEQ multiplex PCR, while the TCRdb copy is restricted to in-frame clones and leaves out a portion. This table holds 150,000 to 200,000 clones, around 80% found once. The specimen sequenced was PBMCs. These receptors were collected from a woman between 45 and 60 years old in good health and CMV-seropositive.

The chain has TRBV6-6 and TRBJ1-6, with D tentatively TRBD1 (6 bases). The CDR3 runs to 15 residues. Trimming took off 6 bases at V and 11 bases at J, with 20 bases between the two ends. From germline, CDR1 is MNHNY and CDR2 SVGAGI (reference sequence). CDR3 in DNA: TGTGCCAGCAGCCAACAGGGAGTCCAAATAACACCCCTCCACTTT. This sequence encodes CASSQQGVQITPLHF.

The chain links TRBV29-1 to TRBJ2-3; D may be TRBD1 (5 bases). V lost 3 bases to trimming and J lost 2 bases, with 12 bases between them. The CDR3 is 14 amino acids. CDR1 is SQVTM and CDR2 is ANQGSEA in the germline V gene. The CDR3 here is CSVEGQGYTDTQYF. DNA of the CDR3: TGCAGCGTTGAGGGGCAGGGTTACACAGATACGCAGTATTTT.

V is TRBV5-1 and J is TRBJ1-3; D is uncertain. The V end was cut by 4 bases, the J end by 5 bases, with 16 bases between. The CDR3 has 15 amino acids. Germline CDR1 SGHRS, CDR2 YFSETQ. This CDR3 reads CASSPDGVPRNTIYF. The CDR3 DNA reads as TGCGCCAGCAGCCCGGACGGGGTTCCTAGAAACACCATATATTTT.

The chain uses TRBV21-1 and TRBJ1-5; the D segment call TRBD1 is taken from the table without a DNA check. TRBV21-1 is given as a pseudogene. The CDR3 sequence is 17 residues long. CDR3 coding DNA: TGTGCCAGCAGCAAAGTCGTAGGGGTTTGCGACGTTCAGCCCCAGCATTTT. As protein: CASSKVVGVCDVQPQHF.

The rearrangement links TRBV18 to TRBJ1-1; 7 nucleotides match TRBD1. J lost 4 bases, V lost 0 bases, and 5 bases had no gene match. From germline, CDR1 is KGHSH and CDR2 LQKENI. The CDR3 has 15 amino acids. The CDR3 DNA reads as TGTGCCAGCTCACCACCGCCAGGGGGATTCACTGAAGCTTTCTTT. Encoded protein: CASSPPPGGFTEAFF.

This chain joins TRBV5-1 and TRBJ2-3; 7 bases are shared with TRBD2. The CDR3 contains 16 residues. With V trimmed by 2 bases and J by 2 bases, 8 bases remained unmatched. CDR1 and CDR2 (germline): SGHRS, YFSETQ. As DNA, the CDR3 is TGCGCCAGCAGCTTCGACCGGGGGAGGGTCACAGATACGCAGTATTTT. It specifies CASSFDRGRVTDTQYF.

The chain couples TRBV5-1 to TRBJ1-2; TRBD1 aligns across 10 bases. CDR1 is SGHRS, CDR2 YFSETQ, per germline. With V trimmed by 3 bases and J by 7 bases, 6 bases remained unmatched. CDR3 length equals 14 residues. CDR3 in DNA: TGCGCCAGCAGCTCCAACGGGGACAGGGGTGGCTACACCTTC. Encoded protein: CASSSNGDRGGYTF.

Note on this clone: Mismatch with germline at one junction end may stem from a read error. V gene TRBV7-8 combines with J gene TRBJ2-7; no clear D gene. The CDR3 length is 13 residues. Germline V gives CDR1 SGHVS, CDR2 FQNEAQ. This chain's CDR3 is CASSLGERLEQPF. In DNA, the CDR3 is TGTGCCAGCAGCTTAGGAGAAAGGTTAGAACAGCCCTTC. The full variable domain, completed using reference TRBV7-8 and TRBJ2-7, is GAGVSQSPRYKVAKRGQDVALRCDPISGHVSLFWYQQALGQGPEFLTYFQNEAQLDKSGLPSDRFFAERPEGSVSTLKIQRTQQEDSAVYLCASSLGERLEQPFGPGTRLTVT.

The rearrangement joins TRBV28 to TRBJ1-3; D is perhaps TRBD1 (5 bases). Germline V gene data show CDR1 as MDHEN and CDR2 as SYDVKM. V was shortened by 6 bases and J by 4 bases, with 16 bases between the two germline ends. The CDR3 runs to 15 residues. CDR3: CASRYTHDRGNTIYF. The CDR3 DNA follows: TGTGCCAGCAGGTACACTCACGACAGAGGAAACACCATATATTTT.

The V call is TRBV30, the J call TRBJ2-7; tentatively, D is TRBD1 (5 bases). This CDR3 has 12 amino acids. Deletions cut 0 bases from V and 2 bases from J, with 5 bases between. CDR1 and CDR2 (germline): GTSNPN, SVGIG (reference sequence). This CDR3 is CAWSVQAYEQYF. CDR3 in DNA: TGTGCCTGGAGTGTACAGGCCTACGAGCAGTACTTC.

This chain joins TRBV4-1 and TRBJ2-5, with a tentative D call TRBD1 (5 bases). The DNA matches TRBJ2-7 better at its end, which makes the J call doubtful. The CDR3 runs 16 residues. CDR1 MGHRA and CDR2 YSYEKL come from the germline V gene. CDR3 nucleotides: TGCGCCAGCAGCCAAGAACCACTAAGGGGCTCCTACGAGCAGTACTTC. Its protein is CASSQEPLRGSYEQYF.

The gene calls are TRBV30 and TRBJ2-5; D gene ambiguous. The V end was cut by 4 bases, the J end by 1 base, with 4 bases between. The CDR3 runs 11 residues. Germline values: CDR1 GTSNPN, CDR2 SVGIG (reference sequence). The CDR3: CAWTVQETQYF. CDR3 nucleotide sequence: TGTGCCTGGACAGTCCAAGAGACCCAGTACTTC.

This clone was found a few times. J is TRBJ1-2 and V is TRBV7-3; 11 bases line up with TRBD1. Trimming removed 1 base from V and 6 bases from J; junction bases left unmatched: 10. Per the germline V gene, CDR1 is SGHTA and CDR2 is FQGTGA. The CDR3 is made up of 17 amino acids. CDR3 amino acids: CASSLSPRDRGEDGYTF. For the CDR3, the DNA is TGTGCCAGCAGCTTAAGCCCCCGGGACAGGGGGGAAGATGGCTACACCTTC.

This clone was picked up one time. Here the CDR3 reads CASSLDSFSNEQFF. CDR3 coding DNA: TGCGCCAGCAGCTTGGATAGTTTCTCCAATGAGCAGTTCTTC. V gene TRBV5-1 combines with J gene TRBJ2-1; no firm D call. The CDR3 contains 14 residues. V was cut by 0 bases and J by 6 bases, with 10 bases left in between. From germline, CDR1 is SGHRS and CDR2 YFSETQ.

This clone is medium-sized by share. The chain recombines TRBV4-3 with TRBJ1-1, with D possibly being TRBD1 (5 bases). CDR3 length: 14 amino acids. Trimming stripped 0 bases from V and 8 bases from J, with 13 bases between. Germline CDR1 LGHNA, CDR2 YSLEER. Written as DNA, the CDR3 is TGCGCCAGCAGCCAAGACTGGGGCAGTCCGGAAGCTTTCTTT. It encodes CASSQDWGSPEAFF.

This sequence joins TRBV28 and TRBJ1-2; possibly TRBD1 for D (6 bases). Germline loops: CDR1 MDHEN, CDR2 SYDVKM. The CDR3 is 16 amino acids. Trimming left V 5 bases short and J 4 bases short, with 20 bases between. In DNA, the CDR3 is TGTGCCAGCAGTCCCCCAGGGGCAATGCGGTTCTATGGCTACACCTTC. Translating gives CASSPPGAMRFYGYTF.

The table lists this clone with a few counts. The J gene is TRBJ1-1, the V gene TRBV4-2; no clear D gene. The CDR3 is 12 residues long. CDR1 is LGHNA and CDR2 is YNFKEQ in the germline V gene. With 3 bases removed from V and 3 bases from J, the gap between germline ends came to 5 bases. This chain's CDR3 is CASSHPYTEAFF. The DNA of the CDR3 is TGTGCCAGCAGCCACCCCTACACTGAAGCTTTCTTT.

The chain carries TRBV27 and TRBJ2-7; no reliable D call. V was shortened by 2 bases and J by 0 bases, with 14 bases between the two germline ends. Germline V gives CDR1 MNHEY, CDR2 SMNVEV (reference sequence). The CDR3 sequence is 16 residues long. The CDR3 region has the DNA TGTGCCAGCAGTTTAACTCCATCACTGAGCTCCTACGAGCAGTACTTC. Translation gives CASSLTPSLSSYEQYF.

The CDR3 here is CASSLNAGGQGFGYTF. The CDR3 DNA is TGTGCCAGCAGCTTAAATGCCGGAGGACAGGGATTTGGCTACACCTTC. The chain uses TRBV7-3 and TRBJ1-2; 8 bases align to TRBD1. From germline, CDR1 is SGHTA and CDR2 FQGTGA. V shed 1 base and J 7 bases; nucleotides not matched to a gene: 11. The CDR3 is 16 amino acids. Looking up the rest from reference TRBV7-3 and TRBJ1-2 gives the full variable domain: GAGVSQTPSNKVTEKGKYVELRCDPISGHTALYWYRQSLGQGPEFLIYFQGTGAADDSGLPNDRFFAVRPEGSVSTLKIQRTERGDSAVYLCASSLNAGGQGFGYTFGSGTRLTVV.

This clone was found a few times. The J gene is TRBJ2-3, the V gene TRBV9; D not certain. Germline assignment: CDR1 SGDLS and CDR2 YYNGEE. Trimming stripped 0 bases from V and 4 bases from J, with 6 bases between. The CDR3 consists of 13 residues. The CDR3 loop reads CASSVEAPDTQYF. The CDR3 DNA follows: TGTGCCAGCAGCGTAGAAGCACCAGATACGCAGTATTTT.

The V gene is TRBV5-4, the J gene TRBJ2-2; D perhaps matches TRBD2 (5 bases). The ends were cut back, 0 bases at V and 6 bases at J, with 12 bases in the middle. CDR1 is SGHNT and CDR2 is YYREEE in the germline V gene (reference sequence). The CDR3 spans 15 residues. The CDR3 region is CASSLEPAVSGELFF. Written as DNA, the CDR3 is TGTGCCAGCAGCTTGGAACCAGCGGTGTCCGGGGAGCTGTTTTTT. Looking up the rest from reference TRBV5-4 and TRBJ2-2 gives the full variable domain: ETGVTQSPTHLIKTRGQQVTLRCSSQSGHNTVSWYQQALGQGPQFIFQYYREEENGRGNFPPRFSGLQFPNYSSELNVNALELDDSALYLCASSLEPAVSGELFFGEGSRLTVL.

The chain is built from TRBV2 and TRBJ1-4, with no clear D. The CDR3 spans 13 residues. V lost 3 bases, J lost 12 bases, and 14 bases lay in between. The germline V gene has CDR1 SNHLY and CDR2 FYNNEI. This CDR3 is CASSDRFIGELFF. CDR3 sequence (DNA): TGTGCCAGCAGTGATCGCTTTATAGGAGAACTGTTTTTT.

This chain joins TRBV7-8 and TRBJ2-7; 8 nucleotides line up with TRBD1. V gave up 4 bases and J gave up 3 bases; unmatched junction bases: 5. CDR3 length: 14 amino acids. CDR1 and CDR2 from the germline V gene are SGHVS and FQNEAQ. The CDR3 protein is CASSSGTGGYEQYF. The CDR3 DNA sequence: TGTGCCAGCAGCTCCGGGACAGGAGGCTACGAGCAGTACTTC. The variable domain in full, with the rest retrieved from reference TRBV7-8 and TRBJ2-7, is GAGVSQSPRYKVAKRGQDVALRCDPISGHVSLFWYQQALGQGPEFLTYFQNEAQLDKSGLPSDRFFAERPEGSVSTLKIQRTQQEDSAVYLCASSSGTGGYEQYFGPGTRLTVT.

This rearrangement joins TRBV5-6 to TRBJ2-7; 8 bases are a match to TRBD2. CDR1 SGHDT and CDR2 YYEEEE come from the germline V gene. This CDR3 is built from 13 residues. J lost 6 bases, V lost 4 bases, and 6 bases had no gene match. The CDR3 DNA reads as TGTGCCAGCAGCGGGGGACTAGTGGTCGAGCAGTACTTC. Translated, it gives CASSGGLVVEQYF.

This clone showed up just once. V usage is TRBV27 and J usage is TRBJ2-3; 11 nucleotides line up with TRBD2. The CDR3 runs to 16 residues. The ends lost 5 bases at V and 2 bases at J; junction bases unmatched: 6. The germline CDR1 and CDR2 sequences are MNHEY and SMNVEV (reference sequence). CDR3 DNA: TGTGCCAGCAGTCCTTGGACTAGCGGGTACACAGATACGCAGTATTTT. Residues: CASSPWTSGYTDTQYF.